Following are 2 T cell receptor beta chains from one sample sequenced in a study of blood T cell repertoires in COVID-19. The data were produced by immunoSEQ multiplex PCR, yet TCRdb's version contains in-frame clones alone and is incomplete. The sample gives about 79,000 clones, around nine tenths of which show up once; approximately 4.4% is in the top ten. The sample taken for sequencing was peripheral blood. These receptor sequences come from a man aged 50-59 years with active COVID-19.

The chain links TRBV5-1 to TRBJ2-5; 7 nucleotides line up with TRBD2. The ends lost 4 bases at V and 5 bases at J; junction bases unmatched: 14. The germline CDR1 and CDR2 sequences are SGHRS and YFSETQ. This CDR3 contains 16 residues. In DNA, the CDR3 is TGCGCCAGCAGCCCTGGGACCGGGGGGAGCGGGGAGACCCAGTACTTC. Its protein is CASSPGTGGSGETQYF.

The chain carries TRBV19 and TRBJ2-7, with a tentative D call TRBD2 (6 bases). From germline, CDR1 is LNHDA and CDR2 SQIVND (reference sequence). Trimming shortened V by 3 bases and J by 2 bases, and 11 bases separated the two germline ends. The length of the CDR3 is 14 residues. This chain's CDR3 is CASSIEGGPYEQYF. The CDR3 nucleotides read TGTGCCAGTAGTATTGAGGGAGGACCCTACGAGCAGTACTTC.